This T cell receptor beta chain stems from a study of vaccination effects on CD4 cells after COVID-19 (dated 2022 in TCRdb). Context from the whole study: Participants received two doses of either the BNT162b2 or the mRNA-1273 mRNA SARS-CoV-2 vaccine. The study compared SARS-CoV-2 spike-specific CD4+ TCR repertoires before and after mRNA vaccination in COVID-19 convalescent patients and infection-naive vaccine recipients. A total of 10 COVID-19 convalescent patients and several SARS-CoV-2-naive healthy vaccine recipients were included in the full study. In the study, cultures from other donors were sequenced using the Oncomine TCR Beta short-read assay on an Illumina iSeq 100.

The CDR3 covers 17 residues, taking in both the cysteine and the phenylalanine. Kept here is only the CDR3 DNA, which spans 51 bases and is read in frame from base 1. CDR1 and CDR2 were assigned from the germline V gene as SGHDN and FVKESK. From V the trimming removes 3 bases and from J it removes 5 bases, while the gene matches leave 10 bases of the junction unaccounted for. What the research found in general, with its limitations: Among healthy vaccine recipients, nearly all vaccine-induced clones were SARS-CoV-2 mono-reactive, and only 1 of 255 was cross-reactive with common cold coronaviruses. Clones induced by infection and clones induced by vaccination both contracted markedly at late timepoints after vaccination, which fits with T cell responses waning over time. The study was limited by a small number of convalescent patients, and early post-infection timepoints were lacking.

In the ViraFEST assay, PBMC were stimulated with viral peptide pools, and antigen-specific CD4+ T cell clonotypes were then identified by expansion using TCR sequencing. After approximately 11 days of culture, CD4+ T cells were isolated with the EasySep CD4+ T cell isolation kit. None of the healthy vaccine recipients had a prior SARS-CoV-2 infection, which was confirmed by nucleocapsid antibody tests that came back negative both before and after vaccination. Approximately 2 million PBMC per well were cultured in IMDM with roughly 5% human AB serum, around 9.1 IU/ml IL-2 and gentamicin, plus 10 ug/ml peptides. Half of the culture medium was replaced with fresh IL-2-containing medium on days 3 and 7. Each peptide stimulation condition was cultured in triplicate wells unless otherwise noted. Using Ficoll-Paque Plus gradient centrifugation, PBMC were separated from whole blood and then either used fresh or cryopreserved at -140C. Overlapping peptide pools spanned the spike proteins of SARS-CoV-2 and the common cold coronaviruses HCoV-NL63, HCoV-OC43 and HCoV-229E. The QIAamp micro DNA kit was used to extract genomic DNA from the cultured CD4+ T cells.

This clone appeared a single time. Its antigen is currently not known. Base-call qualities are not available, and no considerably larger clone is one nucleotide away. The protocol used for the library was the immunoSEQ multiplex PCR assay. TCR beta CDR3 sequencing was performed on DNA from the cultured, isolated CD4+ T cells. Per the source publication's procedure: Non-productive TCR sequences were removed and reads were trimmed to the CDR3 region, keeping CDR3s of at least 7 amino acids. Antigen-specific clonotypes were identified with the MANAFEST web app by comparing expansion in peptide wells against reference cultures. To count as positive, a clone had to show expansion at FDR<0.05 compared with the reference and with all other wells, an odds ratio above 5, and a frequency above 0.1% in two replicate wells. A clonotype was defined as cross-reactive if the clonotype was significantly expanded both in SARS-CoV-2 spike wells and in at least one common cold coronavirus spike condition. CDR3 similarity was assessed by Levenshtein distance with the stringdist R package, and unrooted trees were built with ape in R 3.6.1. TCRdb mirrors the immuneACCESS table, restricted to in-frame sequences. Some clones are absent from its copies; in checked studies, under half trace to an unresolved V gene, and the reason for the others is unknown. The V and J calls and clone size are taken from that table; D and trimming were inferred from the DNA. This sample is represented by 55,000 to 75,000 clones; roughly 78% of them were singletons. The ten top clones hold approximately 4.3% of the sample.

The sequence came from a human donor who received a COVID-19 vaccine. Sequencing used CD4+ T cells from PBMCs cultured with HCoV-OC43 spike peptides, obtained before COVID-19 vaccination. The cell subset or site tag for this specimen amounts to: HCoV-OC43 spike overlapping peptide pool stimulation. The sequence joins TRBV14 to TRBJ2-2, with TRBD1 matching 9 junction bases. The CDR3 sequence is CASSHGLWTGVTGELFF. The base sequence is TGTGCCAGCAGCCACGGACTATGGACAGGGGTGACCGGGGAGCTGTTTTTT.